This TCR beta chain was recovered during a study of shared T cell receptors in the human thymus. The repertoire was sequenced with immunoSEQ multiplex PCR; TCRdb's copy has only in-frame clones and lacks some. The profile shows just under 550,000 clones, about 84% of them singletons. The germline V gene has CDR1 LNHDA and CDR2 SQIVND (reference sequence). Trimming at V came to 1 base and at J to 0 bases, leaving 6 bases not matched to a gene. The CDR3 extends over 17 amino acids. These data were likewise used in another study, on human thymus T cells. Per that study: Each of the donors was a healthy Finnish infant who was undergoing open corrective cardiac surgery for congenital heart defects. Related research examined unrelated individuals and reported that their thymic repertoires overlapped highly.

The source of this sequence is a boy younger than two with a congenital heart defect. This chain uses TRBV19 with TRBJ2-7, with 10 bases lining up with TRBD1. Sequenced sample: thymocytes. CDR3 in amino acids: CASSIGDGTGDSYEQYF. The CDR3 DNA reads TGTGCCAGTAGTATAGGGGATGGGACAGGGGACTCCTACGAGCAGTACTTC. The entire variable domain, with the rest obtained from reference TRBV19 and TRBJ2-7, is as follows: DGGITQSPKYLFRKEGQNVTLSCEQNLNHDAMYWYRQDPGQGLRLIYYSQIVNDFQKGDIAEGYSVSREKKESFPLTVTSAQKNPTAFYLCASSIGDGTGDSYEQYFGPGTRLTVT.